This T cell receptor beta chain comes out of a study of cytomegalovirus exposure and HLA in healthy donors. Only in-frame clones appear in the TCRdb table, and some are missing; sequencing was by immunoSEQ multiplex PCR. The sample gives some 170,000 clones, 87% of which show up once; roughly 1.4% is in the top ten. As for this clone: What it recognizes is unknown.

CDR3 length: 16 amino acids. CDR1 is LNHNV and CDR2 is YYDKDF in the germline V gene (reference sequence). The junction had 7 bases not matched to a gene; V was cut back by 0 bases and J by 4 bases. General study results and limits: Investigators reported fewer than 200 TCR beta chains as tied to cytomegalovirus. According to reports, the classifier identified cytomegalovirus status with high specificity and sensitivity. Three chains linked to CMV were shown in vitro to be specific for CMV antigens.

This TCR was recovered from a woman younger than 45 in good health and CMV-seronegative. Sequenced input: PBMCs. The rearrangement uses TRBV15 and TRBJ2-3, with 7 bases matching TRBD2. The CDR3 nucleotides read TGTGCCACCAGCAGAGATGAACTAGCGAACTCAGATACGCAGTATTTT. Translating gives CATSRDELANSDTQYF.